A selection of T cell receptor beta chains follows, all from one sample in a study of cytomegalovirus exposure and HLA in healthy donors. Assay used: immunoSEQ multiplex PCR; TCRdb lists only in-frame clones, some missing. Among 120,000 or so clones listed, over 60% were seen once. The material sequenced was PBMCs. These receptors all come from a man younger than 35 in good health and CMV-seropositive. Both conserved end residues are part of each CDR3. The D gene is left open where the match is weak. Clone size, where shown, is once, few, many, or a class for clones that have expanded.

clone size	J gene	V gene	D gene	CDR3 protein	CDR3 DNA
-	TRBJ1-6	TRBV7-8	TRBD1	CASSSMTGGNSPLHF	TGTGCCAGCAGCTCAATGACAGGGGGCAATTCACCCCTCCACTTT
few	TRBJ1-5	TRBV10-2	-	CASTPAGWQPQHF	TGCGCCAGCACCCCGGCAGGGTGGCAGCCCCAGCATTTT
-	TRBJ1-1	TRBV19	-	CASSRRGDTEAFF	TGTGCCAGTAGTAGGCGCGGGGACACTGAAGCTTTCTTT
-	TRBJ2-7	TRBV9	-	CASSVAGGTYEQYF	TGTGCCAGCAGCGTAGCTGGGGGCACCTACGAGCAGTACTTC
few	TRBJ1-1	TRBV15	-	CATSRDLTEAFF	TGTGCCACCAGCAGAGACTTAACTGAAGCTTTCTTT
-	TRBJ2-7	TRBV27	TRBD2	CASSLLRPSGNPGVGEQYF	TGTGCCAGCAGTTTACTGCGTCCTAGCGGAAACCCCGGGGTGGGCGAGCAGTACTTC
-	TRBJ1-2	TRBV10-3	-	CAISEIDTPNYGYTF	TGTGCCATCAGTGAGATAGACACCCCTAACTATGGCTACACCTTC
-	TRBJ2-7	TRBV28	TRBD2	CASSFPEGGTSTQYF	TGTGCCAGCAGTTTCCCTGAGGGAGGGACGTCGACGCAGTACTTC
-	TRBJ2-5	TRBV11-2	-	CASSKIPGTLQETQYF	TGTGCCAGCAGCAAAATCCCCGGGACACTACAAGAGACCCAGTACTTC
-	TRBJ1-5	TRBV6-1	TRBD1	CASSESSPVTGDQPQHF	TGTGCCAGCAGTGAATCCAGTCCAGTGACAGGGGATCAGCCCCAGCATTTT
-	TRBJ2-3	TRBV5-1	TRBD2	CASSPSGRPTASTDTQYF	TGCGCCAGCAGCCCAAGCGGGAGGCCGACCGCTAGCACAGATACGCAGTATTTT
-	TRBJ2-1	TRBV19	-	CASSMGLSYNEQFF	TGTGCCAGTAGTATGGGACTGTCCTACAATGAGCAGTTCTTC
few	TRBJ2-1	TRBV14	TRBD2	CASSQESLAGVPWFYNEQFF	TGTGCCAGCAGCCAAGAGTCACTAGCGGGAGTTCCTTGGTTCTACAATGAGCAGTTCTTC